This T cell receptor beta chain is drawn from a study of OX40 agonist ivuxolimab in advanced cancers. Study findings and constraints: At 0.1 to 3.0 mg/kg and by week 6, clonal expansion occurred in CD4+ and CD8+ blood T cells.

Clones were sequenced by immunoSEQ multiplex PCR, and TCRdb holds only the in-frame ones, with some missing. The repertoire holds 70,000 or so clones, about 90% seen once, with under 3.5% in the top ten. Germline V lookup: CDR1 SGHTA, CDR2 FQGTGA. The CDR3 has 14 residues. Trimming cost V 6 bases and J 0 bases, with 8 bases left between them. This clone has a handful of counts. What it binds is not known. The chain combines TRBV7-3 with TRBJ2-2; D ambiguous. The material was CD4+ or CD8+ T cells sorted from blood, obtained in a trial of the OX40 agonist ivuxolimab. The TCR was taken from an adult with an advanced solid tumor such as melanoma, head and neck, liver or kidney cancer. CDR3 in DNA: TGTGCCAGCAGATCCGGGCCGAACACCGGGGAGCTGTTTTTT. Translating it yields CASRSGPNTGELFF. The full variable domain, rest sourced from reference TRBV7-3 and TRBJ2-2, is GAGVSQTPSNKVTEKGKYVELRCDPISGHTALYWYRQSLGQGPEFLIYFQGTGAADDSGLPNDRFFAVRPEGSVSTLKIQRTERGDSAVYLCASRSGPNTGELFFGEGSRLTVL.